This entry describes one T cell receptor (beta chain). A sample-barcoded 5' primer and a J-beta primer mix were used in a second PCR of about 6 to 11 cycles. MiXCR, applied by TCRdb to the 5' RACE reads, yields one record per CDR3 protein. The sample lists about 1.7 million distinct CDR3 sequences, 28% seen once, with 7.7% in the top ten. This entry comes from a study of blood T cells in healthy people across ages. Trimming took off 0 bases at V and 7 bases at J, with 12 bases between the two ends. Germline V gene sequence: CDR1 KGHDR, CDR2 SFDVKD. The CDR3 runs 14 residues. This sequence was found in a woman aged 25 to 45 in good health. V usage is TRBV24-1 and J usage is TRBJ2-7, with D hard to call. The sample taken for sequencing was blood. CDR3 sequence: CATSDLGKGYEQYF. The CDR3 nucleotides read TGTGCCACCAGTGATTTGGGCAAGGGCTATGAGCAGTACTTC.